The 17 T cell receptor beta chains reported below all come from one sample, sequenced in a study of cytomegalovirus exposure and HLA in healthy donors. It was with 60 Vbeta and 13 Jbeta primers that the PCR ran. TCRdb keeps only in-frame clones here, not all; method: immunoSEQ multiplex PCR. Found here are more than 100,000 clones, about 75% of them singletons; the top ten hold 1.3% to 1.5%. The specimen was PBMCs. The receptors were gathered from a woman aged 40 to 50 in good health and CMV-seronegative.

The chain uses TRBV2 and TRBJ1-6, with D uncertain. V was cut by 1 base and J by 7 bases, with 14 bases left in between. The CDR3 covers 16 residues. Germline-derived CDR1 and CDR2 are SNHLY and FYNNEI. In nucleotides, the CDR3 is TGTGCCAGCAGTGAAGTCGGTCCGGGTAGCAATTCACCCCTCCACTTT. Its translation: CASSEVGPGSNSPLHF.

This clone was counted once. J is TRBJ1-2 and V is TRBV18; 9 nucleotides match TRBD1. The CDR3 consists of 15 residues. J was trimmed by 0 bases and V by 6 bases; bases with no gene match: 5. Per germline, CDR1 KGHSH and CDR2 LQKENI. The CDR3 nucleotides are TGTGCCAGCTCGGGGACAGGGTCCGCTAACTATGGCTACACCTTC. It encodes CASSGTGSANYGYTF.

V usage is TRBV29-1 and J usage is TRBJ1-4; tentative D call: TRBD1 (5 bases). The CDR3 has 12 residues. V was cut by 4 bases and J by 7 bases, with 10 bases left in between. CDR1 is SQVTM, CDR2 ANQGSEA, per germline. The CDR3 bases are TGCAGCGTTGGGCAGGGAGGTGAAAAACTGTTTTTT. This sequence encodes CSVGQGGEKLFF. Filled out from reference TRBV29-1 and TRBJ1-4, the complete variable domain reads SAVISQKPSRDICQRGTSLTIQCQVDSQVTMMFWYRQQPGQSLTLIATANQGSEATYESGFVIDKFPISRPNLTFSTLTVSNMSPEDSSIYLCSVGQGGEKLFFGSGTQLSVL.

V and J are TRBV7-9 and TRBJ2-5; D may be TRBD1 (6 bases). Trimming cost V 4 bases and J 1 base, with 16 bases left between them. This CDR3 comprises 16 residues. Germline V gene data show CDR1 as SEHNR and CDR2 as FQNEAQ (reference sequence). The CDR3 sequence is CASSSQRDMTQETQYF. CDR3 DNA sequence: TGTGCCAGCAGCTCCCAAAGGGACATGACCCAAGAGACCCAGTACTTC.

The rearrangement uses TRBV5-6 and TRBJ2-3, with TRBD2 matching over 11 bases. V lost 10 bases, J lost 5 bases, and 9 bases stayed unmatched. Germline CDR1 reads SGHDT; CDR2 reads YYEEEE. The CDR3 loop spans 14 amino acids. The CDR3 spells CASFSGGAGDTQYF. The CDR3 nucleotides are TGTGCCTCCTTTAGCGGGGGGGCTGGAGATACGCAGTATTTT. The entire variable domain, with the rest obtained from reference TRBV5-6 and TRBJ2-3, is as follows: DAGVTQSPTHLIKTRGQQVTLRCSPKSGHDTVSWYQQALGQGPQFIFQYYEEEERQRGNFPDRFSGHQFPNYSSELNVNALLLGDSALYLCASFSGGAGDTQYFGPGTRLTVL.

The V and J genes are TRBV7-8 and TRBJ2-2; 7 bases fit TRBD1. Trimming took 3 bases from V and 11 from J; bases not matched to a gene: 9. The CDR3 is 14 amino acids. The germline V gene has CDR1 SGHVS and CDR2 FQNEAQ. CDR3: CASSLSLGGYELFF. The CDR3 DNA is TGTGCCAGCAGCTTGTCCTTAGGGGGCTACGAGCTGTTTTTT.

The rearrangement joins TRBV27 to TRBJ1-2; D might be TRBD1 (5 bases). With 5 bases removed from V and 0 bases from J, the gap between germline ends came to 10 bases. This CDR3 has 14 amino acids. Germline CDR1 MNHEY, CDR2 SMNVEV (reference sequence). CDR3 region: CASSPLTANYGYTF. CDR3 in DNA: TGTGCCAGCAGTCCCTTGACAGCTAACTATGGCTACACCTTC.

This clone was counted once. The rearrangement links TRBV6-1 to TRBJ1-6; D may be TRBD1 (5 bases). CDR1 is MNHNS and CDR2 is SASEGT in the germline V gene. V lost 3 bases to trimming and J lost 0 bases, with 6 bases between them. This CDR3 has 15 residues. The CDR3 loop reads CASSDDSSYNSPLHF. The CDR3 region has the DNA TGTGCCAGCAGTGACGACAGCTCCTATAATTCACCCCTCCACTTT.

This clone has only a few counts. Other DNA sequences in this sample translate to the same CDR3. This rearrangement joins TRBV29-1 to TRBJ1-2, with D perhaps TRBD1 (5 bases). This CDR3 contains 12 residues. V gave up 2 bases and J gave up 3 bases, with 7 bases separating them. CDR1 and CDR2 from the germline V gene are SQVTM and ANQGSEA. In nucleotides, the CDR3 is TGCAGCGTTGAACAGGGTTACTATGGCTACACCTTC. As protein: CSVEQGYYGYTF.

This clone was observed a few times. The rearrangement uses TRBV6-1 and TRBJ1-5; 9 bases map to TRBD1. Trimming cost V 6 bases and J 5 bases; bases outside gene matches: 8. Germline V gene sequence: CDR1 MNHNS, CDR2 SASEGT. This CDR3 spans 15 amino acids. The DNA for the CDR3 is TGTGCCAGCAGGCCCCCGGACAGGGGTGATCAGCCCCAGCATTTT. Translation: CASRPPDRGDQPQHF.

The rearrangement uses TRBV28 and TRBJ1-2; the D is unclear. V gave up 5 bases and J gave up 8 bases, with 9 bases separating them. CDR1 is MDHEN, CDR2 SYDVKM, per germline. The CDR3 contains 11 residues. The chain's CDR3 is CASSMQYGYTF. DNA of the CDR3: TGTGCCAGCAGTATGCAGTACGGCTACACCTTC.

The CDR3 reads CASSLNPGTGATYEQYF. CDR3 coding DNA: TGCGCCAGCAGCTTAAACCCGGGGACAGGGGCGACCTACGAGCAGTACTTC. This chain links TRBV5-1 with TRBJ2-7; 10 bases agree with TRBD1. Germline V gene lookup returns CDR1 SGHRS and CDR2 YFSETQ. Trimming took 2 bases from V and 2 from J; bases not matched to a gene: 10. This CDR3 comprises 17 residues.

This clone has only a few counts. This chain joins TRBV5-1 and TRBJ2-3, with 11 bases that match TRBD1. The V gene's germline CDR1 is SGHRS and CDR2 YFSETQ. The CDR3 consists of 18 residues. With V trimmed by 3 bases and J by 0 bases, 9 bases remained unmatched. CDR3 protein: CASSSGTGGKGSTDTQYF. For the CDR3, the DNA is TGCGCCAGCAGCTCCGGGACAGGGGGAAAGGGAAGCACAGATACGCAGTATTTT.

The rearrangement joins TRBV19 to TRBJ1-5; the D gene is possibly TRBD1 (5 bases). The germline V and J ends were trimmed by 6 bases and 7 bases, with 13 bases remaining between them. Germline V CDR1 and CDR2: LNHDA, SQIVND (reference sequence). The CDR3 runs to 13 residues. In DNA, the CDR3 is TGTGCCAGTAGGGGAGGGGTTCGACAGCCCCAGCATTTT. Translated: CASRGGVRQPQHF.

The chain employs TRBV29-1 and TRBJ2-3; D uncertain. Germline V CDR1 and CDR2: SQVTM, ANQGSEA. Trimming removed 3 bases at V and 1 base at J, with 8 bases between. CDR3 length equals 13 residues. CDR3 region: CSVDFSGTDTQYF. The CDR3 DNA sequence: TGCAGCGTTGATTTTTCCGGCACAGATACGCAGTATTTT.

The CDR3 protein is CASSQQGKEAFF. For the CDR3, the DNA is TGTGCCAGCAGCCAACAGGGGAAGGAGGCTTTCTTT. The chain combines TRBV5-6 with TRBJ1-1; TRBD1 agrees at 7 bases. Germline V gene lookup returns CDR1 SGHDT and CDR2 YYEEEE. Unmatched junction bases numbered 8, after V lost 4 bases and J lost 11 bases. The CDR3 loop spans 12 amino acids.

The CDR3 DNA sequence: TGTGCCAGTAGGACAGGAGCTGCAACTAATGAAAAACTGTTTTTT. Its translation: CASRTGAATNEKLFF. This sequence joins TRBV19 and TRBJ1-4, with TRBD1 as a possible D gene (6 bases). The length of the CDR3 is 15 residues. V shed 6 bases and J shed 0 bases, with 11 bases lying between them. Germline-derived CDR1 and CDR2 are LNHDA and SQIVND (reference sequence).